The rows below give T cell receptor beta chains drawn from one sample of a study of cytomegalovirus exposure and HLA in healthy donors. Sequenced by immunoSEQ multiplex PCR; TCRdb stores in-frame clones only, minus some. The sample has roughly 200,000 clones; approximately 90% are singletons. The sequenced material came from PBMCs. The source is a woman aged 18-29 years in good health and CMV-seronegative. CDR3s include the opening cysteine and the closing phenylalanine or tryptophan.

j_call cdr3_length v_call cdr3_aa
TRBJ2-1 13 TRBV2 CASRGARYNEQFF
TRBJ2-4 18 TRBV7-2 CASSLSPLRGGPKNIQYF
TRBJ2-1 17 TRBV25-1 CASSDSFGTSGNNEQFF
TRBJ1-2 14 TRBV7-2 CASSLERQGNGYTF
TRBJ1-1 14 TRBV5-8 CASSQTDTNTEAFF
TRBJ1-1 14 TRBV2 CASAFTGYSTEAFF
TRBJ2-5 13 TRBV13 CASSYRSQETQYF
TRBJ2-7 15 TRBV4-3 CASSLADWSSYEQYF
TRBJ2-5 14 TRBV7-2 CASSPRDFQETQYF
TRBJ1-6 17 TRBV5-1 CASSLTGNLDYNSPLHF
TRBJ1-1 13 TRBV7-9 CASSPRGDTEAFF
TRBJ1-1 14 TRBV30 CAWSWQIQDTEAFF
TRBJ2-2 15 TRBV7-9 CASSLVVVNTGELFF
TRBJ1-3 17 TRBV9 CASSVGTLAPSGNTIYF
TRBJ2-7 16 TRBV14 CASSQAEREVEYEQYF
TRBJ2-7 15 TRBV7-9 CASSLAGQGSYEQYF
TRBJ2-2 17 TRBV4-3 CASSQVLTSGRAGELFF
TRBJ2-3 20 TRBV5-1 CASSSMTGFIPAIYTDTQYF
TRBJ2-3 14 TRBV27 CASRTSGSTDTQYF
TRBJ1-3 14 TRBV7-2 CASSTGVIGNTIYF
TRBJ2-5 15 TRBV7-9 CASSLPGTAQETQYF
TRBJ1-6 14 TRBV6-4 CASSATGLNSPLHF
TRBJ1-5 15 TRBV7-8 CASSLEGLAGQPQHF
TRBJ1-4 12 TRBV2 CASSSGGEKLFF
TRBJ2-2 14 TRBV18 CASSPNGNTGELFF
TRBJ2-7 15 TRBV7-3 CASSLDSRGAYEQYF
TRBJ2-2 16 TRBV5-1 CASSPTAGRDTGELFF
TRBJ1-2 13 TRBV6-5 CASWRFGSGGYTF
TRBJ2-3 16 TRBV7-9 CSSSLNRGKATDTQYF
TRBJ1-2 14 TRBV6-5 CASSYSGGERGYTF
TRBJ2-6 18 TRBV7-9 CASSLGAGSLSGANVLTF
TRBJ1-2 17 TRBV5-1 CASSLATQGAPKDGYTF
TRBJ2-5 14 TRBV9 CASSVDGGQGTQYF
TRBJ2-3 16 TRBV19 CASSMGGIVFTDTQYF
TRBJ1-1 14 TRBV9 CASSVATGNTEAFF
TRBJ1-2 15 TRBV12-5 CASGGRTTVGYGYTF
TRBJ2-5 18 TRBV11-2 CASSLVARGRGSDETQYF
TRBJ1-5 13 TRBV7-6 CASTGGGNQPQHF
TRBJ1-1 14 TRBV27 CASSPEGVGTEAFF
TRBJ2-3 17 TRBV7-8 CASSSAGTGAGIDTQYF
TRBJ2-7 13 TRBV7-9 CASSLGQFYEQYF
TRBJ1-2 14 TRBV4-3 CASSQGLNNYGYTF
TRBJ2-7 15 TRBV7-8 CASSLGGSAVYEQYF